The 32 T cell receptor beta chains below were found in one sample sequenced in a study of regulatory T cells in long-lasting Graves disease. Investigators prepared the TCR beta libraries by applying iRepertoire HTBI primers and Arm-PCR of CDR3 regions. MiXCR was run by TCRdb on the multiplex PCR reads, yielding one entry per CDR3 protein. Of under 300,000 distinct CDR3 sequences listed, approximately 16% are singletons. The time point: newly diagnosed GD, antithyroid drugs for less than 3 months. The TCR library was prepared using RNA isolated from PBMCs. Source: peripheral blood mononuclear cells (PBMCs), taken at new diagnosis, from a patient treated with antithyroid drugs. The receptors here all came from a female donor with Graves disease.

This clonotype has at least ten counts. The chain employs TRBV19 and TRBJ1-1; TRBD1 matches 11 bases. The ends lost 7 bases at V and 5 bases at J; junction bases unmatched: 6. CDR3 length equals 14 residues. Germline loops: CDR1 LNHDA, CDR2 SQIVND (reference sequence). The CDR3 sequence: CASKPGTGGTEAFF. The CDR3 coding sequence is TGTGCCAGTAAACCTGGGACAGGGGGAACTGAAGCTTTCTTT.

The V call is TRBV19, the J call TRBJ2-1; 9 bases map to TRBD2. The CDR3 extends over 16 amino acids. The ends lost 3 bases at V and 8 bases at J; junction bases unmatched: 11. Germline V gene data show CDR1 as LNHDA and CDR2 as SQIVND (reference sequence). The CDR3 loop reads CASSIPGAGGPYEQFF. The CDR3 region has the DNA TGTGCCAGTAGTATTCCTGGGGCGGGAGGGCCCTATGAGCAGTTCTTC.

This clonotype was counted at least ten times. This chain links TRBV5-5 with TRBJ1-3; D is ambiguous. Looked up from germline, CDR1 is SGHKS and CDR2 is YYEKEE (reference sequence). This CDR3 region has 15 residues. Trimming stripped 0 bases from V and 0 bases from J, with 7 bases between. CDR3 in amino acids: CASSLDSTSGNTIYF. CDR3 nucleotide sequence: TGTGCCAGCAGCTTGGACAGTACCTCTGGAAACACCATATATTTT. The entire variable domain, with the rest obtained from reference TRBV5-5 and TRBJ1-3, is as follows: DAGVTQSPTHLIKTRGQQVTLRCSPISGHKSVSWYQQVLGQGPQFIFQYYEKEERGRGNFPDRFSARQFPNYSSELNVNALLLGDSALYLCASSLDSTSGNTIYFGEGSWLTVV.

This clonotype was counted ten times or more. The V gene is TRBV9, the J gene TRBJ2-1; tentative D call: TRBD1 (5 bases). Trimming shortened V by 7 bases and J by 10 bases, and 12 bases separated the two germline ends. CDR1 and CDR2 (germline): SGDLS, YYNGEE. This CDR3 has 11 amino acids. The CDR3 DNA follows: TGTGCCAGCGGCACAGGTGGCGAGCAGTTCTTC. Translation gives CASGTGGEQFF.

Many counts were recorded for this clonotype. The rearrangement links TRBV5-4 to TRBJ2-7; 12 positions match TRBD2. V lost 0 bases, J lost 0 bases, and 4 bases stayed unmatched. The germline V gene has CDR1 SGHNT and CDR2 YYREEE (reference sequence). This CDR3 is built from 17 residues. The chain's CDR3 is CASSLGTSGDPSYEQYF. The CDR3 DNA is TGTGCCAGCAGCTTGGGGACTAGCGGGGACCCCTCCTACGAGCAGTACTTC.

This clonotype appeared many times. The chain has TRBV11-2 and TRBJ1-1; unclear D gene. V dropped 1 base and J dropped 4 bases, with 7 bases sitting between them. The CDR3 is made up of 13 amino acids. Germline V lookup: CDR1 SGHAT, CDR2 FQNNGV. The CDR3 region is CASSLAEATEAFF. Here the CDR3 DNA reads TGTGCCAGCAGCTTAGCGGAGGCCACTGAAGCTTTCTTT.

This CDR3 reads CASSLQGYNSPLHF. The CDR3 bases are TGCGCCAGCAGTTTACAGGGTTACAATTCACCCCTCCACTTT. The chain combines TRBV5-1 with TRBJ1-6; TRBD1 is a possible D gene (6 bases). Trimming stripped 5 bases from V and 7 bases from J, with 13 bases between. The CDR3 runs 14 residues. Germline-derived CDR1 and CDR2 are SGHRS and YFSETQ.

This clonotype showed up many times. This sequence joins TRBV7-2 and TRBJ1-2; no definite D call. Trimming took 5 bases from V and 0 from J, leaving 7 bases between them. In germline, CDR1 is SGHTA, CDR2 FQGNSA. The CDR3 sequence is 13 residues long. The CDR3 sequence: CASSPSPNYGYTF. The CDR3 region has the DNA TGTGCCAGCAGCCCGAGCCCTAACTATGGCTACACCTTC.

The V and J genes are TRBV9 and TRBJ2-3; D gene uncertain. The length of the CDR3 is 12 residues. V was shortened by 0 bases and J by 6 bases, with 5 bases between the two germline ends. CDR1 is SGDLS and CDR2 is YYNGEE in the germline V gene. CDR3 DNA sequence: TGTGCCAGCAGCGTAGCTGTGGATACGCAGTATTTT. As protein: CASSVAVDTQYF.

This clonotype was seen repeatedly, ten times or more. This chain joins TRBV7-9 and TRBJ2-7; D tentatively fits TRBD1 or TRBD2 (6 bases each). The CDR3 length is 15 residues. The V and J ends lost 5 bases and 0 bases respectively, with 14 bases between them. CDR1 SEHNR and CDR2 FQNEAQ come from the germline V gene (reference sequence). For the CDR3, the DNA is TGTGCCAGCAGCCCAGGGGCGGGGTACTCCTACGAGCAGTACTTC. Translated, it gives CASSPGAGYSYEQYF.

Ten or more counts support this clonotype. The V gene is TRBV12-5, the J gene TRBJ1-1; D gene ambiguous. This CDR3 comprises 12 residues. Per the germline V gene, CDR1 is LGHNT and CDR2 is FRNRAP. V was trimmed by 2 bases and J by 12 bases, leaving 13 bases between them. CDR3 protein: CASGLSSTRTFF. In DNA, the CDR3 is TGTGCTAGTGGTTTGTCGTCGACTCGAACTTTCTTT.

This clonotype was seen at least ten times. This sequence joins TRBV20-1 and TRBJ1-6; D is uncertain. Germline V gene data show CDR1 as DFQATT and CDR2 as SNEGSKA (reference sequence). The germline V and J ends were trimmed by 2 bases and 0 bases, with 5 bases remaining between them. This CDR3 is 14 amino acids long. The CDR3 loop is CSARQTSYNSPLHF. CDR3 bases: TGCAGTGCTAGACAGACCTCCTATAATTCACCCCTCCACTTT.

The J gene is TRBJ2-7, the V gene TRBV5-1; TRBD2 might be the D (5 bases). The CDR3 consists of 13 residues. The germline V gene encodes CDR1 SGHRS and CDR2 YFSETQ. V was clipped by 3 bases and J by 3 bases, with 10 bases between them. The CDR3 reads CASSSGIYYEQYF. In DNA, the CDR3 is TGCGCCAGCAGCTCCGGGATTTACTACGAGCAGTACTTC.

This clonotype was counted only a few times. V usage is TRBV15 and J usage is TRBJ1-5; D perhaps matches TRBD1 (6 bases). CDR3 length: 14 amino acids. Deletions cut 6 bases from V and 4 bases from J, with 13 bases between. Germline CDR1 LNHNV, CDR2 YYDKDF (reference sequence). CDR3 nucleotides: TGTGCCACCAGTTATGACAGGCTGAATCAGCCCCAGCATTTT. Protein sequence: CATSYDRLNQPQHF.

This clonotype appeared many times. The chain is built from TRBV3-1 and TRBJ1-2; 8 positions agree with TRBD1. The CDR3 is made up of 16 amino acids. The germline CDR1 and CDR2 sequences are LGHDT and YNNKEL (reference sequence). The V segment lost 1 base and the J segment 4 bases; nucleotides outside the gene matches: 8. The CDR3 sequence is CASSQGGWGQAYGYTF. CDR3 bases: TGTGCCAGCAGCCAAGGAGGGTGGGGACAGGCCTATGGCTACACCTTC.

This clonotype was seen ten or more times. V and J are TRBV6-1 and TRBJ2-6, with 7 positions matching TRBD2. The CDR3 covers 16 residues. After removal of 6 bases from V and 0 bases from J, the junction contained 5 bases not matched to a gene. Germline V gives CDR1 MNHNS, CDR2 SASEGT. CDR3 DNA: TGTGCCAGCAGAAGGAGCGGGGACTCTGGGGCCAACGTCCTGACTTTC. Its translation is CASRRSGDSGANVLTF.

This clonotype has a count of ten or more. V and J are TRBV20-1 and TRBJ2-1, with 9 bases lining up with TRBD2. V lost 7 bases to trimming and J lost 4 bases; unmatched junction nucleotides: 8. Germline-derived CDR1 and CDR2 are DFQATT and SNEGSKA (reference sequence). The length of the CDR3 is 14 residues. CDR3: CSGTVREGYNEQFF. The CDR3 DNA reads as TGCAGTGGGACCGTGCGGGAGGGATACAATGAGCAGTTCTTC.

In this sample, this clonotype turned up many times. The chain couples TRBV20-1 to TRBJ2-7; 7 bases map to TRBD1. The CDR3 consists of 15 residues. The trim removed 0 bases at V and 0 bases at J, leaving 5 bases unmatched. CDR1 and CDR2 (germline): DFQATT, SNEGSKA (reference sequence). The CDR3 region is CSARDGTESSYEQYF. The CDR3 DNA sequence: TGCAGTGCTAGAGATGGGACAGAAAGCTCCTACGAGCAGTACTTC.

This clonotype was observed at least ten times. V gene TRBV6-1 combines with J gene TRBJ1-1; 7 bases line up with TRBD1. The CDR3 is 13 amino acids. Germline V gives CDR1 MNHNS, CDR2 SASEGT. V was clipped by 4 bases and J by 6 bases; unmatched bases: 5. DNA for the CDR3: TGTGCCAGCAGTGCGGCAGGGGGGGCTGAAGCTTTCTTT. This codes for CASSAAGGAEAFF.

This clonotype was observed at least ten times. V is TRBV18 and J is TRBJ2-2; D perhaps matches TRBD1 (5 bases). Germline V gene sequence: CDR1 KGHSH, CDR2 LQKENI. V was trimmed by 4 bases and J by 2 bases, leaving 11 bases between them. The CDR3 has 15 residues. The CDR3 is CASSRSDRNTGELFF. The CDR3 bases are TGTGCCAGCTCACGCTCTGACAGAAACACCGGGGAGCTGTTTTTT.

This clonotype has ten or more counts. The rearrangement uses TRBV10-1 and TRBJ2-3; D not certain. The V and J ends lost 6 bases and 3 bases respectively, with 13 bases between them. This CDR3 is 14 amino acids long. Per the germline V gene, CDR1 is WNHNN and CDR2 is SYGVQD (reference sequence). In DNA form, the CDR3 reads TGCGCCAGCAGCCGGGCTCAACGGACAGATACGCAGTATTTT. Protein product: CASSRAQRTDTQYF.

This clonotype appeared once. The J gene is TRBJ2-3, the V gene TRBV4-3, with 8 bases that match TRBD1. CDR1 and CDR2 from the germline V gene are LGHNA and YSLEER. The CDR3 is 15 amino acids. V shed 2 bases, J shed 3 bases, and the junction held 4 bases outside the gene matches. The CDR3, as DNA: TGCGCCAGCAGCCAATCGGACAGGGCGACAGATACGCAGTATTTT. Amino acids: CASSQSDRATDTQYF.

This clonotype was counted ten times or more. V gene TRBV7-8 combines with J gene TRBJ1-2, with a weak D call TRBD1 (6 bases). This CDR3 has 13 amino acids. The germline V and J ends were trimmed by 5 bases and 2 bases, with 9 bases remaining between them. CDR1 is SGHVS, CDR2 FQNEAQ, per germline. CDR3 coding DNA: TGTGCCAGCAGCCGGACAGAAAACTATGGCTACACCTTC. This codes for CASSRTENYGYTF.

This clonotype has a count of ten or more. The chain employs TRBV12-3 or TRBV12-4 and TRBJ2-3, with 15 bases that match TRBD2. V shed 6 bases and J 0 bases; nucleotides not matched to a gene: 10. The CDR3 consists of 19 residues. CDR3 sequence (DNA): TGTGCCAGCAGCTACGGACTAGCGGGAGGGGGTCCTAGCACAGATACGCAGTATTTT. Translated, it gives CASSYGLAGGGPSTDTQYF.

This clonotype has at least ten counts. The chain recombines TRBV27 with TRBJ2-7; the match to TRBD1 covers 10 bases. Germline lookup yields CDR1 MNHEY and CDR2 SMNVEV (reference sequence). V was clipped by 6 bases and J by 7 bases; unmatched bases: 12. This CDR3 comprises 15 residues. CDR3 loop: CASRRSGTGVWEQYF. The CDR3 bases are TGTGCCAGCAGACGCTCCGGGACAGGGGTATGGGAGCAGTACTTC.

Concerning this clonotype: A single base is all that separates this from a far larger clone, so a read error is likely. The chain recombines TRBV6-9 with TRBJ1-4; D is ambiguous. Near its end, the DNA agrees better with TRBJ1-6, so the J call may be wrong. The CDR3 has 15 amino acids. Germline V gene data show CDR1 as MNHGY and CDR2 as SVAAGI. This chain's CDR3 is CASSYRPRVNSPLHF. CDR3 DNA sequence: TGTGCCAGCAGTTACCGACCCCGGGTTAATTCACCCCTCCACTTT.

This clonotype was seen ten or more times. The J gene is TRBJ1-4, the V gene TRBV5-6, with D hard to call. Trimming stripped 3 bases from V and 8 bases from J, with 14 bases between. In germline, CDR1 is SGHDT, CDR2 YYEEEE. The CDR3 sequence is 14 residues long. The CDR3 DNA sequence: TGTGCCAGCAGCTACCTAGACCTGGGGGAAAAACTGTTTTTT. This translates into CASSYLDLGEKLFF. The entire variable domain, with the rest obtained from reference TRBV5-6 and TRBJ1-4, is as follows: DAGVTQSPTHLIKTRGQQVTLRCSPKSGHDTVSWYQQALGQGPQFIFQYYEEEERQRGNFPDRFSGHQFPNYSSELNVNALLLGDSALYLCASSYLDLGEKLFFGSGTQLSVL.

The chain uses TRBV3-1 and TRBJ2-7, with 8 bases identical to TRBD1. The CDR3 is 14 residues long. Per the germline V gene, CDR1 is LGHDT and CDR2 is YNNKEL (reference sequence). Unmatched junction bases numbered 0, after V lost 1 base and J lost 1 base. The CDR3 DNA is TGTGCCAGCAGCCAAGGGACAGGGTCCTACGAGCAGTACTTC. As protein: CASSQGTGSYEQYF.

This clonotype has only a few counts. The V and J genes are TRBV7-9 and TRBJ2-1; D is unclear. The length of the CDR3 is 13 residues. CDR1 and CDR2 (germline): SEHNR, FQNEAQ (reference sequence). V was cut by 4 bases and J by 6 bases, with 10 bases left in between. The CDR3 loop is CASSWGNGNEQFF. The DNA of the CDR3 is TGTGCCAGCAGCTGGGGTAACGGCAATGAGCAGTTCTTC.

This clonotype has just a few counts. A much larger clone lies one base from this, so it may be a read error. The chain is built from TRBV12-3 or TRBV12-4 and TRBJ2-5; 10 nucleotides match TRBD2. The CDR3 is 18 residues long. With 6 bases clipped from V and 5 bases from J, the junction kept 18 bases outside the gene matches. CDR3 amino acids: CASSNPGLARGVGETQYF. In nucleotides, the CDR3 is TGTGCCAGCAGCAACCCGGGACTAGCGAGGGGGGTGGGGGAGACCCAGTACTTC.

The sample holds many counts of this clonotype. The chain joins TRBV20-1 to TRBJ2-5, with 12 bases that match TRBD1. The length of the CDR3 is 17 residues. Germline CDR1 DFQATT, CDR2 SNEGSKA (reference sequence). J gave up 2 bases and V 3 bases, and 10 bases lay outside the gene matches. This CDR3 is CSARGGQGASLQETQYF. The CDR3 coding sequence is TGCAGTGCTAGGGGGGGACAGGGGGCGAGTCTGCAAGAGACCCAGTACTTC.

This clonotype has ten or more counts. J is TRBJ2-1 and V is TRBV10-3, with 7 bases identical to TRBD2. This CDR3 spans 15 amino acids. From germline, CDR1 is ENHRY and CDR2 SYGVKD. Trimming at V came to 4 bases and at J to 6 bases, leaving 9 bases not matched to a gene. This CDR3 reads CAISGGGGDSNEQFF. In DNA form, the CDR3 reads TGTGCCATCAGTGGGGGTGGGGGGGACTCCAATGAGCAGTTCTTC.